This is a list of T cell receptor beta chains from one sample in a study of brain metastases from non-small cell lung cancer. Data came from immunoSEQ multiplex PCR; TCRdb stores just in-frame clones and leaves some out. The data contain around 2,500 clones, approximately 86% of them singletons. The sequenced sample consisted of primary lung tumor tissue. Receptors originate from a donor aged 40 or older with non-small cell lung cancer. CDR3s include the opening cysteine and the closing phenylalanine or tryptophan. The order of the fields is J gene, clone size, V gene, D gene, CDR3 protein, CDR3 DNA. The D gene is left open where the match is weak. The size field is filled for only some rows; it gives once, few, many or a size class.

TRBJ2-7 | - | TRBV6-6 | TRBD1 | CASREQGQGVYEQYF | TGTGCCAGCAGAGAACAGGGACAGGGAGTCTACGAGCAGTACTTC
TRBJ2-1 | - | TRBV9 | - | CASSVQGDNEQFF | TGTGCCAGCAGCGTACAGGGCGACAATGAGCAGTTCTTC
TRBJ2-1 | - | TRBV5-6 | TRBD1 | CASRRQGLYNEQFF | TGTGCCAGCCGGAGACAGGGGCTCTACAATGAGCAGTTCTTC
TRBJ2-3 | - | TRBV29-1 | - | CSGSSTDTQYF | TGCAGTGGGAGTAGCACAGATACGCAGTATTTT
TRBJ2-7 | - | TRBV19 | - | CASSSQGGSYEQYF | TGTGCTAGTAGTAGTCAGGGGGGATCCTACGAGCAGTACTTC
TRBJ2-1 | - | TRBV28 | TRBD1 | CASSLFPPGGGEQFF | TGTGCCAGCAGTTTGTTCCCCCCAGGGGGCGGTGAGCAGTTCTTC
TRBJ1-3 | - | TRBV27 | TRBD1 | CASSSGTGGNTIYF | TGTGCCAGCAGTTCCGGGACAGGGGGAAACACCATATATTTT
TRBJ2-3 | - | TRBV29-1 | - | CSVGTGTPRMDTQYF | TGCAGCGTTGGAACCGGGACCCCAAGAATGGATACGCAGTATTTT
TRBJ1-6 | - | TRBV7-9 | - | CASSLERGRNSPLHF | TGTGCCAGCAGCTTAGAGAGGGGGAGGAATTCACCCCTCCACTTT
TRBJ2-7 | once | TRBV6-6 | - | CASSYGGAKDF | TGTGCCAGCAGTTACGGAGGGGCCAAGGACTTC
TRBJ2-3 | - | TRBV28 | TRBD2 | CASSRLAASTDTQYF | TGTGCCAGCAGCCGACTAGCGGCCAGCACAGATACGCAGTATTTT
TRBJ1-2 | - | TRBV7-9 | - | CASSPTGLDGYTF | TGTGCCAGCAGCCCTACGGGGCTCGATGGCTACACCTTC
TRBJ1-1 | - | TRBV4-2 | - | CASSQEGAGEAFF | TGTGCCAGCAGCCAAGAGGGTGCTGGCGAAGCTTTCTTT
TRBJ2-7 | - | TRBV7-2 | - | CASTRDEFSYEQYF | TGTGCCAGCACCCGGGACGAGTTCTCCTACGAGCAGTACTTC
TRBJ1-2 | few | TRBV29-1 | - | CSVETRDHNYGYTF | TGCAGCGTTGAAACACGGGATCACAACTATGGCTACACCTTC
TRBJ2-3 | - | TRBV2 | - | CASSVGGFSTDTQYF | TGTGCCAGCAGTGTAGGCGGTTTTAGCACAGATACGCAGTATTTT
TRBJ1-1 | - | TRBV10-2 | - | CASSEGAAEAFF | TGCGCCAGCAGTGAGGGGGCAGCTGAAGCTTTCTTT
TRBJ2-3 | - | TRBV19 | - | CASRPSGTSTDTQYF | TGTGCCAGTAGGCCATCCGGGACTAGCACAGATACGCAGTATTTT
TRBJ1-2 | few | TRBV27 | TRBD1 | CASSSYGTGNYGYTF | TGTGCCAGCAGTTCGTATGGGACAGGGAACTATGGCTACACCTTC
TRBJ1-2 | - | TRBV4-1 | - | CASSQPAVNYGYTF | TGCGCCAGCAGCCAACCAGCAGTTAACTATGGCTACACCTTC
TRBJ2-3 | - | TRBV25-1 | TRBD2 | CASTTSGGKISIDTQYF | TGTGCCAGCACAACTAGCGGGGGAAAAATTTCCATAGATACGCAGTATTTT
TRBJ2-1 | - | TRBV6-5 | TRBD2 | CASSPSGRTHPEQFF | TGTGCCAGCAGTCCCAGCGGGAGGACCCATCCTGAGCAGTTCTTC
TRBJ1-4 | - | TRBV20-1 | TRBD1 | CSASGQGAMKNEKLFF | TGCAGTGCTAGTGGGCAGGGGGCGATGAAGAATGAAAAACTGTTTTTT
TRBJ2-7 | once | TRBV28 | - | CASSFGDTNYEQYF | TGTGCCAGCAGTTTCGGGGATACTAACTACGAGCAGTACTTC
TRBJ2-5 | - | TRBV5-1 | - | CASSSNREGETQYF | TGCGCCAGCAGCTCCAACAGGGAGGGGGAGACCCAGTACTTC
TRBJ2-7 | few | TRBV5-4 | - | CASSPDAQTYEQYF | TGTGCCAGCAGCCCGGATGCACAGACCTACGAGCAGTACTTC